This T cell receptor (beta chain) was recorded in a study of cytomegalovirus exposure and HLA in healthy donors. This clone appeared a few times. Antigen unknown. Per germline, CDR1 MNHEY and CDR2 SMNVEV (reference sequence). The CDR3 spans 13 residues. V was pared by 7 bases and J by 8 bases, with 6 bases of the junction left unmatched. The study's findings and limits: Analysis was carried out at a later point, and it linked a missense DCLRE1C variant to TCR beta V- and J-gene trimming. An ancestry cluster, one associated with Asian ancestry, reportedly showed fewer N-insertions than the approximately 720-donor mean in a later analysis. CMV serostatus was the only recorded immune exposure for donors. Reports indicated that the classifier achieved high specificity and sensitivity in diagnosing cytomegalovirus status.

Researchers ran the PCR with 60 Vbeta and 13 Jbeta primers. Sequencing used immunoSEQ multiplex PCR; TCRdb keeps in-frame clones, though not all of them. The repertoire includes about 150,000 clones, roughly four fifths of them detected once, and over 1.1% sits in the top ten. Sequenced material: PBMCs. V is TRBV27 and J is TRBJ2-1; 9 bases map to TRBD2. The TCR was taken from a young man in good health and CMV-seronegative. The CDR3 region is CASMSSGSDEQFF. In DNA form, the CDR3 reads TGTGCCAGCATGAGTAGCGGGAGTGATGAGCAGTTCTTC.